The TCR beta chain described here comes from a study of technical replicates of blood from a handful of donors. This table comes from immunoSEQ multiplex PCR, and its TCRdb copy is limited to in-frame clones, with some not included. This table has approximately 81,000 clones, approximately 78% appearing once. CDR1 is MDHEN, CDR2 SYDVKM, per germline. The V end lost 3 bases, the J end lost 4 bases, and 12 bases lay between the germline ends. The CDR3 runs 14 residues. V gene TRBV28 combines with J gene TRBJ1-2; TRBD1 is a possible D gene (5 bases). The sequenced sample was PBMCs. The source of this sequence is a human donor in good health. Some clones in this sample may be carry-over from other donors' samples. CDR3 loop: CASSLAGIGYGYTF. CDR3 sequence (DNA): TGTGCCAGCAGTTTGGCAGGGATCGGCTATGGCTACACCTTC.